The TCR beta chain under discussion was sequenced for a study of T cells in Graves' hyperthyroidism and ophthalmopathy. There are many counts of this clonotype. Germline assignment: CDR1 SGHRS and CDR2 YFSETQ. The CDR3 loop spans 20 amino acids. V lost 2 bases to trimming and J lost 0 bases, with 26 bases between them. Ophthalmopathy cases met thresholds of Clinical Activity Score at least 3, NOSPECS grade at least 4 and duration under 3 months. The PBMCs studied were ones that came from 10 ml fresh peripheral blood. TCR beta CDR3 regions were amplified from RNA. The TCR CDR3 was amplified in a first-round RT-PCR using the HTBI primer set. One entry per CDR3 protein results from TCRdb running MiXCR on the multiplex PCR reads. The profile covers 350,000 or so distinct CDR3 sequences, with about a sixth appearing a single time and about a sixth taken by the ten largest.

The V gene is TRBV5-1, the J gene TRBJ1-1; the D gene is possibly TRBD1 (5 bases). The TCR originated in a woman aged 35 to 49 with Graves' ophthalmopathy. The sample consisted of blood. CDR3 coding DNA: TGCGCCAGCAGCTTAAGGCAGGGCATGCAACAGAGGGTCATGAACACTGAAGCTTTCTTT. It specifies CASSLRQGMQQRVMNTEAFF.